Listed below are T cell receptor beta chains from one sample, sequenced in a study of T cells in narcolepsy. Clones were read by immunoSEQ multiplex PCR, and TCRdb kept only the in-frame ones, dropping some. The sample lists tens of thousands of clones, 78% seen once, with about 1.3% in the top ten. The sequencing input was CD45RA- memory CD4+ T cells from PBMCs. The receptor set was obtained from a human donor with narcolepsy. CDR3s include the opening cysteine and the closing phenylalanine or tryptophan. D genes are given only for firm matches. Clone size is shown for a subset of rows, as once, few, many or a class of expanded clone.

d_call clone_size j_call v_call cdr3_nt cdr3_aa
NA NA TRBJ2-3 TRBV5-4 TGTGCCAGCAGCCGAGGGGGGCGCCGCACAGATACGCAGTATTTT CASSRGGRRTDTQYF
NA NA TRBJ2-2 TRBV7-2 TGTGCCAGCAGCACGAGGGGGAGGGCCGGGGAGCTGGTTTTT CASSTRGRAGELVF
NA NA TRBJ1-2 TRBV19 TGTGCCAGTGAGACTAGAGGGGGTAACTATGGCTACACCTTC CASETRGGNYGYTF
TRBD1 NA TRBJ2-7 TRBV5-1 TGCGCCAGCAGCTTGGCCTCCGGACAGGGCTCCTACGAGCAGTACTTC CASSLASGQGSYEQYF
NA NA TRBJ1-1 TRBV6-1 TGTGCCAGCAGTTGGGACGGTAGACCTGAAGCTTTCTTT CASSWDGRPEAFF
NA NA TRBJ1-5 TRBV28 TGTGCCAGCAGTGTGCAACAACAGGGAATGAATCAGCCCCAGCATTTT CASSVQQQGMNQPQHF
TRBD1 few TRBJ1-1 TRBV19 TGTGCCAGCTTAGGGGGCGCTTGGACTGAAGCTTTCTTT CASLGGAWTEAFF
TRBD1 NA TRBJ2-5 TRBV7-6 TGTGCCAGCAGCTTTGGCAACGGACGACAGGGTCAAGAGACCCAGTACTTC CASSFGNGRQGQETQYF
NA NA TRBJ1-2 TRBV5-5 TGTGCCAGCAGCTTGGGGACATATGGCTACACCTTC CASSLGTYGYTF
TRBD1 NA TRBJ1-2 TRBV6-1 TGTGCCAGCAGAAGGACAGGGGGCAACTATGGCTACACCTTC CASRRTGGNYGYTF
TRBD1 once TRBJ1-2 TRBV5-4 TGTGCCAGCAGCTCGACAGGGGGACATGGCTACACCTTC CASSSTGGHGYTF
NA NA TRBJ1-6 TRBV9 TGTGCCAGCAGCGCCGGACTTGATAATTCACCCCTCCACTTT CASSAGLDNSPLHF
TRBD2 NA TRBJ2-5 TRBV4-1 TGCGCCAGCAGCCAGTATGGGACTAGCGGAGAGACCCAGTACTTC CASSQYGTSGETQYF
TRBD1 NA TRBJ2-7 TRBV29-1 TGCAGCGCCGGACAGGGGGCCGGGGAGCAGTACTTC CSAGQGAGEQYF
NA few TRBJ2-7 TRBV5-1 TGCGCCAGCAGCCCCCTGGATCAAGCTTCGGTCTACGAGCAGTACTTC CASSPLDQASVYEQYF
NA NA TRBJ1-2 TRBV7-9 TGTGCCAGCAGCTTAGCGCACCCAGATTATGGCTACACCTTC CASSLAHPDYGYTF
TRBD1 NA TRBJ2-7 TRBV18 TGTGCCAGCTCACCTGGACAGGGAAAGGGATGGGACGAGCAGTACTTC CASSPGQGKGWDEQYF
NA NA TRBJ1-5 TRBV5-1 TGCGCCAGCAGCTTGGCTGATGATCAGCCCCAGCATTTT CASSLADDQPQHF
NA NA TRBJ1-2 TRBV14 TGTGCCAGCAGCCCGAAGGGGGATCATGGCTACACCTTC CASSPKGDHGYTF
NA NA TRBJ2-1 TRBV6-5 TGTGCCAGCGCGGGTCTAGCTCATGGTGAGCAGTTCTTC CASAGLAHGEQFF
TRBD1 NA TRBJ2-5 TRBV19 TGTGCCAGTAGCTCGGGACAGTTCCAAGAGACCCAGTACTTC CASSSGQFQETQYF
TRBD2 NA TRBJ2-3 TRBV7-8 TGTGCCAGCAGTCCCCTGGGGACTAGCGGGGCTACGCAGTATTTT CASSPLGTSGATQYF
TRBD2 medium-sized TRBJ2-2 TRBV6-5 TGTGCCAGCAGGACTAGCGCGGTCACCGGGGAGCTGTTTTTT CASRTSAVTGELFF
TRBD1 NA TRBJ1-2 TRBV30 TGTGCCTGGAGTGGGGACAGGGATCGTCATGGCTACACCTTC CAWSGDRDRHGYTF
TRBD1 NA TRBJ1-1 TRBV5-6 TGTGCCAGCAGCTTTAGGGACAGTGAAGCTTTCTTT CASSFRDSEAFF
NA once TRBJ1-1 TRBV11-2 TGTGCCAGCAGCCTCATGACAGCGAACACTGAAGCTTTCTTT CASSLMTANTEAFF